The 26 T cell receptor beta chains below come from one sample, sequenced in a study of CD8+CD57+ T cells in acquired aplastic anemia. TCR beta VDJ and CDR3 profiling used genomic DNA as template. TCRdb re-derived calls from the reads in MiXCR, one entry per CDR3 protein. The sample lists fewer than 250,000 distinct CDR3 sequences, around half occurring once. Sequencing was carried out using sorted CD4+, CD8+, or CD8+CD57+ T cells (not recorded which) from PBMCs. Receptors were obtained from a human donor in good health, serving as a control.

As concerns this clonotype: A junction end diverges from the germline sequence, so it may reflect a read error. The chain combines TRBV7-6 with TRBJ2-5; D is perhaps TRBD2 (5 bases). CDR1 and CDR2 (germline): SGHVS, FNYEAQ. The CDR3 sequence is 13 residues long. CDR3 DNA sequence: TGTACCAGCAGCCGAGGGCGGCAAGAGACCCAGTACTTC. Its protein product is CTSSRGRQETQYF.

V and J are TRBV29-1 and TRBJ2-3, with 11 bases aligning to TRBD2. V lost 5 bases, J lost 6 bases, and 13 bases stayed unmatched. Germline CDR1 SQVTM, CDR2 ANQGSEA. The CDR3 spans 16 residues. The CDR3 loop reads CSVYSGGGNVLDTQYF. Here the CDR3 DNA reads TGCAGCGTTTATAGCGGGGGGGGTAATGTCTTGGATACGCAGTATTTT.

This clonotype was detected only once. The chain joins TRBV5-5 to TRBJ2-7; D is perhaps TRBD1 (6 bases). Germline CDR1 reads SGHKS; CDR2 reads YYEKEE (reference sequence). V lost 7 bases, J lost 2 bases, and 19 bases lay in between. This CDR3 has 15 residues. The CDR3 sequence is CASGSTVAGAYEQYF. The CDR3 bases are TGTGCCAGCGGCTCCACGGTGGCAGGGGCCTACGAGCAGTACTTC.

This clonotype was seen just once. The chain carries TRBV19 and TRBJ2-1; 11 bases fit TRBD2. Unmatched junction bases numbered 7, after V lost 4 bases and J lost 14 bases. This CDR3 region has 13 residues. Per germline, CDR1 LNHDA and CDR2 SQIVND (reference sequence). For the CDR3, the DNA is TGTGCCAGTAGTAGACTAGCGGGGTCGGTTAAGTTCTTC. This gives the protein CASSRLAGSVKFF.

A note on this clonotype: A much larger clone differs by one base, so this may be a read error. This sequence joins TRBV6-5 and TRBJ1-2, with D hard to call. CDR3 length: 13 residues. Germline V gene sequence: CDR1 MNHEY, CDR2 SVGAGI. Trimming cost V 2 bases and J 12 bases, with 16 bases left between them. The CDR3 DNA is TGTGCCAGCAGTTACCCCTCCACTATGCTCGACACCTTC. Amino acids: CASSYPSTMLDTF.

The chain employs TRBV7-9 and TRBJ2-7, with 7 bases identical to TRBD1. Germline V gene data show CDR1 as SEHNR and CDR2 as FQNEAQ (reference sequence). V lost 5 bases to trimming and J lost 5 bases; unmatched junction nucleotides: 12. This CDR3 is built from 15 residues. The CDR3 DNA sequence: TGTGCCAGCAGCACGGACAGGACCCGGCCTAACGAGCAGTACTTC. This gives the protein CASSTDRTRPNEQYF.

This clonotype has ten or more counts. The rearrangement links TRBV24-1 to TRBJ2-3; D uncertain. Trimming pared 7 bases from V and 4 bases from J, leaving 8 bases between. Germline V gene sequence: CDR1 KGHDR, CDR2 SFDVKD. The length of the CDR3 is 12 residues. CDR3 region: CATRDLADTQYF. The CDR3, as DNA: TGTGCCACCAGGGATCTAGCAGATACGCAGTATTTT.

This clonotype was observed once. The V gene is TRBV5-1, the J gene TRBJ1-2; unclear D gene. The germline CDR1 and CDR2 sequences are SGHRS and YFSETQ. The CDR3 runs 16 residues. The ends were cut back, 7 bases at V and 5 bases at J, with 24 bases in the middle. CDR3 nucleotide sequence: TGCGCCAGCCGAGGGAACACAGCCTCCCCCATATATGGCTACACCTTC. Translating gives CASRGNTASPIYGYTF.

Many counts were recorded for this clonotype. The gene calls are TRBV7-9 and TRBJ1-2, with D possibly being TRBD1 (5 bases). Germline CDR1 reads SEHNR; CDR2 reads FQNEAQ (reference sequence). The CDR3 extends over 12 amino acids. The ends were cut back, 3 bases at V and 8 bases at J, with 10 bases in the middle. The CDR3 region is CASSFAGEGYTF. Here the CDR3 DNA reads TGTGCCAGCAGCTTTGCGGGGGAAGGCTACACCTTC.

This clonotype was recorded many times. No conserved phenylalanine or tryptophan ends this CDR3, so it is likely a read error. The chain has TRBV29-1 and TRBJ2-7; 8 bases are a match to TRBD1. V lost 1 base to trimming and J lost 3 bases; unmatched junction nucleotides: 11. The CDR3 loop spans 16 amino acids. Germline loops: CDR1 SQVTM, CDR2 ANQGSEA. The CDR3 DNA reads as TGCAGCGTTGAAGGTCCGGACAGGGATAAGGGCTACGAGCAGTACCTC. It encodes CSVEGPDRDKGYEQYL.

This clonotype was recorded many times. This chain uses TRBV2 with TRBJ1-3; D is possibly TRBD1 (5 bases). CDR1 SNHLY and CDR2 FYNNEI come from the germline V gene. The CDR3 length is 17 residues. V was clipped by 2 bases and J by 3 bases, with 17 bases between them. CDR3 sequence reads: CASSEYESQEHGNTIYF. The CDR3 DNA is TGTGCCAGCAGTGAATACGAGTCACAGGAGCATGGAAACACCATATATTTT. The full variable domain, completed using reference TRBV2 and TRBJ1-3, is EPEVTQTPSHQVTQMGQEVILRCVPISNHLYFYWYRQILGQKVEFLVSFYNNEISEKSEIFDDQFSVERPDGSNFTLKIRSTKLEDSAMYFCASSEYESQEHGNTIYFGEGSWLTVV.

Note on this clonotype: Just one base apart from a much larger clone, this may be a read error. Written as DNA, the CDR3 is TGCGCCAGCGGCCAAGATCAGTCAGTTCAAAGAGCTAACTATGGCTACACCTTC. Encoded protein: CASGQDQSVQRANYGYTF. V usage is TRBV4-1 and J usage is TRBJ1-2; no reliable D call. The CDR3 spans 18 residues. Per the germline V gene, CDR1 is MGHRA and CDR2 is YSYEKL.

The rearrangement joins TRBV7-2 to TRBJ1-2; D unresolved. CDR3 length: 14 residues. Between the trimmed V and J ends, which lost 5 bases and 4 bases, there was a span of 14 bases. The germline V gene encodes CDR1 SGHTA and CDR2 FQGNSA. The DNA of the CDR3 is TGTGCCAGCAGCCAATTTGGTTGGAGCTATGGCTACACCTTC. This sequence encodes CASSQFGWSYGYTF.

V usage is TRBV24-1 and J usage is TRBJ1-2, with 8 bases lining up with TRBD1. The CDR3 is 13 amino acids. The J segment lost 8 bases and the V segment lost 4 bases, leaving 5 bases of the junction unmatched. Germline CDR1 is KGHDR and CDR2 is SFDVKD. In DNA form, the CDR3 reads TGTGCCACCAGTGACCGGACAGGGAACGGCTACACCTTC. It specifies CATSDRTGNGYTF.

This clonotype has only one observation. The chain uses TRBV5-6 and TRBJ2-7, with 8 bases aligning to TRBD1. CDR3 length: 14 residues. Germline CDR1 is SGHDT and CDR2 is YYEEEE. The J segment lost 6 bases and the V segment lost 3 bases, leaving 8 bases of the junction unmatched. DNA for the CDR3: TGTGCCAGCAGCTGGGGGGACAGGAATGGCGAGCAGTACTTC. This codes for CASSWGDRNGEQYF.

The CDR3 nucleotides are TGCAGCTATGGACAGGGGGAGACCCAGTACTTC. It yields the protein CSYGQGETQYF. The rearrangement joins TRBV29-1 to TRBJ2-5; 9 nucleotides line up with TRBD1. Germline CDR1 and CDR2: SQVTM and ANQGSEA. J was trimmed by 5 bases and V by 8 bases; bases with no gene match: 3. The CDR3 has 11 residues. Looking up the rest from reference TRBV29-1 and TRBJ2-5 gives the full variable domain: SAVISQKPSRDICQRGTSLTIQCQVDSQVTMMFWYRQQPGQSLTLIATANQGSEATYESGFVIDKFPISRPNLTFSTLTVSNMSPEDSSIYLCSYGQGETQYFGPGTRLLVL.

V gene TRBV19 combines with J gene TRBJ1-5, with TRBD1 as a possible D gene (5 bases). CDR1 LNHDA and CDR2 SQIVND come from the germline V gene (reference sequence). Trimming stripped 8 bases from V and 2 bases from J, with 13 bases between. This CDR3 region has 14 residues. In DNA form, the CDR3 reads TGTGCCAGTGAGAATGGAGGGGGCAATCAGCCCCAGCATTTT. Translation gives CASENGGGNQPQHF.

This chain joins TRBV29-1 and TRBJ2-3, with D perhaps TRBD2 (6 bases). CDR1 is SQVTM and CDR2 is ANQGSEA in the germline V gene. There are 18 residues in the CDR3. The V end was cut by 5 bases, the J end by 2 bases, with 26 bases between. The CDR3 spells CSVFPLITGDPHTDTQYF. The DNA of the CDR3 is TGCAGCGTTTTCCCTTTGATTACGGGGGACCCCCACACAGATACGCAGTATTTT.

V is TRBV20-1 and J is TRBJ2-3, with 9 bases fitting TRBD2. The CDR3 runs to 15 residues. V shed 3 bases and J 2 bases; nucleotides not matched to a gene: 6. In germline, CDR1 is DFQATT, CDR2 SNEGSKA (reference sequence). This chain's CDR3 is CSASALAGTTDTQYF. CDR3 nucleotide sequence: TGCAGTGCTAGTGCCCTAGCGGGAACCACAGATACGCAGTATTTT.

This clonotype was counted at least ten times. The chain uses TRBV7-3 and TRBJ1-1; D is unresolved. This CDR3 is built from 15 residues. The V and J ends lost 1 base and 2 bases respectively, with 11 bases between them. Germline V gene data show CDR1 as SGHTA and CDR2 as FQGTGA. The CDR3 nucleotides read TGTGCCAGCAGCTTAAATCCGACAAGCAACACTGAAGCTTTCTTT. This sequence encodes CASSLNPTSNTEAFF.

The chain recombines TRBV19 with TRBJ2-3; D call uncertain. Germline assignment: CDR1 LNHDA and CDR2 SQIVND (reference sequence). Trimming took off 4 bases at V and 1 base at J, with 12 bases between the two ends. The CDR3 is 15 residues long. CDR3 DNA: TGTGCCAGTAGTAACGGAGTTGAACGCACAGATACGCAGTATTTT. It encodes CASSNGVERTDTQYF. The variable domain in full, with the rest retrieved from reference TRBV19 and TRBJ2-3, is DGGITQSPKYLFRKEGQNVTLSCEQNLNHDAMYWYRQDPGQGLRLIYYSQIVNDFQKGDIAEGYSVSREKKESFPLTVTSAQKNPTAFYLCASSNGVERTDTQYFGPGTRLTVL.

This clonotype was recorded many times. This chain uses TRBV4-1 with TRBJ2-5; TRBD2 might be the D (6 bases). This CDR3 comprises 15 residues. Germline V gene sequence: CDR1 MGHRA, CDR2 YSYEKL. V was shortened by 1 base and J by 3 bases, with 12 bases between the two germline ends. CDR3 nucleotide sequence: TGCGCCAGCAGCCAAGCTGGCGGGGAGAAAGAGACCCAGTACTTC. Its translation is CASSQAGGEKETQYF.

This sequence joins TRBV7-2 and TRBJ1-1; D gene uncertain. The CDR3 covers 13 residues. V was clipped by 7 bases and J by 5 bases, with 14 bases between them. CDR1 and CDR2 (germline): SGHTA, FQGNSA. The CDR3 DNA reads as TGTGCCAGCACTTGGAAGGTGAGGACTGAAGCTTTCTTT. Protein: CASTWKVRTEAFF.

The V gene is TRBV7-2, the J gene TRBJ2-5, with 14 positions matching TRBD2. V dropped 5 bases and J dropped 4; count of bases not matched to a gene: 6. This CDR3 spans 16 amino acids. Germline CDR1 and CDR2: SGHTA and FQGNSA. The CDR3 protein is CASSQGTSGGGETQYF. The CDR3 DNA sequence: TGTGCCAGCAGCCAGGGGACTAGCGGGGGCGGAGAGACCCAGTACTTC.

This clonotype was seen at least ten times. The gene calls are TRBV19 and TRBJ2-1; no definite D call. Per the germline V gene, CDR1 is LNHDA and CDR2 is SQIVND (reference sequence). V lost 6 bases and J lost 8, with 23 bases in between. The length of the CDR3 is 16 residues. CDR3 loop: CASRIHYRYVLDEQFF. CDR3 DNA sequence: TGTGCCAGTAGGATACATTATAGGTATGTCCTCGATGAGCAGTTCTTC.

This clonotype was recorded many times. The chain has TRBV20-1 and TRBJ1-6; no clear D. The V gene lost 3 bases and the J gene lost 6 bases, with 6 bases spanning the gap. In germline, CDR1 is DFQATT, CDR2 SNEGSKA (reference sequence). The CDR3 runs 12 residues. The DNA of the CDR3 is TGCAGTGCTAGGGATCTTAATTCACCCCTCCACTTT. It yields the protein CSARDLNSPLHF.